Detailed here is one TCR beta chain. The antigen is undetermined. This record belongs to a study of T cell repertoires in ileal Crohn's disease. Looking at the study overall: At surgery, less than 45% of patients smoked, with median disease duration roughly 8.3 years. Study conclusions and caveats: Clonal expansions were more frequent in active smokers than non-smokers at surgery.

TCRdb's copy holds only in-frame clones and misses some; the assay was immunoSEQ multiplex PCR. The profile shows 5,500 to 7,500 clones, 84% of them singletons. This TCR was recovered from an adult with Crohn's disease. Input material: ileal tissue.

For the CDR3, the DNA is TGTGCCAGCAGTGAAAGACAGGTCTATGGCTACACCTTC. Translated, it gives CASSERQVYGYTF. V gene TRBV2 combines with J gene TRBJ1-2, with D possibly matching TRBD1 (6 bases). Germline lookup yields CDR1 SNHLY and CDR2 FYNNEI. Trimming shortened V by 2 bases and J by 4 bases, and 8 bases separated the two germline ends. The CDR3 loop spans 13 amino acids. The full variable domain, with the rest looked up from reference TRBV2 and TRBJ1-2, is EPEVTQTPSHQVTQMGQEVILRCVPISNHLYFYWYRQILGQKVEFLVSFYNNEISEKSEIFDDQFSVERPDGSNFTLKIRSTKLEDSAMYFCASSERQVYGYTFGSGTRLTVV.